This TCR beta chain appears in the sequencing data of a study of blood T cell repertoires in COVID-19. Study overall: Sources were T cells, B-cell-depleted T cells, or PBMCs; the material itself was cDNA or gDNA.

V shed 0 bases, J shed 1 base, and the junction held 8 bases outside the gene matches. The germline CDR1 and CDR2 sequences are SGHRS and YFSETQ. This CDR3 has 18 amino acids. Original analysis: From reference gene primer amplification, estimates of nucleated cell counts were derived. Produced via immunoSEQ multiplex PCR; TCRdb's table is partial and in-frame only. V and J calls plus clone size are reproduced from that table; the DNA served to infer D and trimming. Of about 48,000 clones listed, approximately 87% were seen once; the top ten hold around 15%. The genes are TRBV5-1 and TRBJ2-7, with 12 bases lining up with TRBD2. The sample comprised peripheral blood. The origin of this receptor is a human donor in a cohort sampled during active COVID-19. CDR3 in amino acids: CASSLGLAGAKFSYEQYF. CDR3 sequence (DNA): TGCGCCAGCAGCTTGGGACTAGCGGGGGCCAAATTTTCCTACGAGCAGTACTTC.